This T cell receptor (beta chain) is from a study of blood T cell repertoires in COVID-19. In the source study's methods: Scientists estimated how many nucleated cells there were by amplifying reference gene primers. The data were produced by immunoSEQ multiplex PCR, yet TCRdb's version contains in-frame clones alone and is incomplete. Clone size and the V and J calls come from that table; the DNA yielded D and trimming. The repertoire includes over 120,000 clones, about 79% of them detected once, and around 9.6% sits in the top ten. Germline CDR1 is SGHTA and CDR2 is FQGNSA. CDR3 size: 16 residues. V was shortened by 5 bases and J by 10 bases, with 21 bases between the two germline ends.

The chain joins TRBV7-2 to TRBJ1-6, with TRBD1 as a possible D gene (5 bases). Sequenced: peripheral blood. This sequence was found in a man aged 55 to 70 with active or convalescent COVID-19. CDR3 sequence reads: CASSLNQLGRGSPLHF. Written as DNA, the CDR3 is TGTGCCAGCAGCCTAAATCAGTTGGGGCGCGGATCACCCCTCCACTTT. Full variable domain (outside the CDR3, taken from reference TRBV7-2 and TRBJ1-6): GAGVSQSPSNKVTEKGKDVELRCDPISGHTALYWYRQSLGQGLEFLIYFQGNSAPDKSGLPSDRFSAERTGGSVSTLTIQRTQQEDSAVYLCASSLNQLGRGSPLHFGNGTRLTVT.